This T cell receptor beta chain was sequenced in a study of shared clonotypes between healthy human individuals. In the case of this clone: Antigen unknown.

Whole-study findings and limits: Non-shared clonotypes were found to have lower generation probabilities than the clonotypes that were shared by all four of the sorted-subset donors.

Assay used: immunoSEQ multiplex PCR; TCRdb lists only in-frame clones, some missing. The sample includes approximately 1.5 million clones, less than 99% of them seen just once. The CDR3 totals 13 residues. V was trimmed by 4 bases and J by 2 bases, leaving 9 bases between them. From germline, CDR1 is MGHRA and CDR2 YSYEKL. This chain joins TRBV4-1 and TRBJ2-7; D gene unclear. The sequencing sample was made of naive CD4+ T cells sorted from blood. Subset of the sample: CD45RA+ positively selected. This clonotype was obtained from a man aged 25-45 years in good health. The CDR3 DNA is TGCGCCAGCAGCCGCGTGGGAACCTACGAGCAGTACTTC. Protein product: CASSRVGTYEQYF.